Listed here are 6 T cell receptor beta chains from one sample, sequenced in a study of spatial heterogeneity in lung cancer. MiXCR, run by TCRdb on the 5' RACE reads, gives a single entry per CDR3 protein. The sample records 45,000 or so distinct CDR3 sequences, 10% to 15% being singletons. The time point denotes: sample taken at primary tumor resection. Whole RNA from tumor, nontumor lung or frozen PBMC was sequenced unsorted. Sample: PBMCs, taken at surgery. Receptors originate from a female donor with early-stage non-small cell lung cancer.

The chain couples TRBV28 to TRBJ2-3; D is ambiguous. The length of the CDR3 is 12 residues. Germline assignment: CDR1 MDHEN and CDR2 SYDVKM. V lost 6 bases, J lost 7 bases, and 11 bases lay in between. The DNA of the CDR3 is TGTGCCAGCAGCATCAAGCTCCATACGCAGTATTTT. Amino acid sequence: CASSIKLHTQYF.

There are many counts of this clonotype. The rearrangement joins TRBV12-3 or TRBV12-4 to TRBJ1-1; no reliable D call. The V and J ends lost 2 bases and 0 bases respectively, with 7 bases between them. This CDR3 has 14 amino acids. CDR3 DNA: TGTGCCAGCAGTTTATTCGGGTTGAACACTGAAGCTTTCTTT. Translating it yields CASSLFGLNTEAFF.

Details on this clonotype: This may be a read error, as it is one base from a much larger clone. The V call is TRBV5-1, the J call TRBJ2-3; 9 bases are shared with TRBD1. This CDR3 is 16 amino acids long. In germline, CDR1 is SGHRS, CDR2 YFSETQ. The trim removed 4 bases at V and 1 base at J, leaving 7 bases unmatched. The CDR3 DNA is TGCGCCAGCAGCGCCGGGACAGGGACATGCACAGATACGCAGTATTTT. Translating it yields CASSAGTGTCTDTQYF.

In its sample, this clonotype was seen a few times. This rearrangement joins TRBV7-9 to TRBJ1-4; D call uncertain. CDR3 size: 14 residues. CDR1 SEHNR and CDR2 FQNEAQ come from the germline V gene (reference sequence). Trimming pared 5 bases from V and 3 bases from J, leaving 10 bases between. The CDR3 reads CASSNPLSNEKLFF. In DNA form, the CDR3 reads TGTGCCAGCAGCAACCCACTTTCTAATGAAAAACTGTTTTTT. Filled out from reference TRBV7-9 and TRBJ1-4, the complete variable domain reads DTGVSQNPRHKITKRGQNVTFRCDPISEHNRLYWYRQTLGQGPEFLTYFQNEAQLEKSRLLSDRFSAERPKGSFSTLEIQRTEQGDSAMYLCASSNPLSNEKLFFGSGTQLSVL.

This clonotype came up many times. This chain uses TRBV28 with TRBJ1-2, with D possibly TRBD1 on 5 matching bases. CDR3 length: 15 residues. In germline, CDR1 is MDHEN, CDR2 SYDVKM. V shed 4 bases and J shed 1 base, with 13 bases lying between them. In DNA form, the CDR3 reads TGTGCCAGCAGTTCCCCGCGGGGGGATAACTATGGCTACACCTTC. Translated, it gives CASSSPRGDNYGYTF.

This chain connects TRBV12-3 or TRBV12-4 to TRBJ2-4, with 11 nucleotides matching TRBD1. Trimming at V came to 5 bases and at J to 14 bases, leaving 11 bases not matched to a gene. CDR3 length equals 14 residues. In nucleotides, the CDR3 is TGTGCCAGCAGTCTGTGGGACAGGGGGGCGTTGGAGTACTTC. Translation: CASSLWDRGALEYF.